This is a list of T cell receptor beta chains from one sample in a study of Ad26.COV2.S vaccination and SARS-CoV-2 variants. Assay used: immunoSEQ multiplex PCR; TCRdb lists only in-frame clones, some missing. Of about 480,000 clones listed, around 88% are singletons. The sample was peripheral blood, taken in a trial of Ad26.COV2.S vaccine versus placebo. The receptors derive from a person aged 18-65 years who received the Ad26.COV2.S COVID-19 vaccine or a placebo. Both conserved end residues are part of each CDR3. Each record gives: V gene, J gene, D gene, clone size, CDR3 protein, CDR3 DNA. D genes are given only for firm matches. Only some rows state a clone size, as once, few, many or a class for expanded clones.

v_gene: TRBV30
j_gene: TRBJ2-7
d_gene: TRBD1
abundance: .
CDR3aa: CAWSRDRGREQYF
CDR3nt: TGTGCCTGGAGTAGGGACAGGGGTCGGGAGCAGTACTTC

v_gene: TRBV11-2
j_gene: TRBJ2-3
d_gene: TRBD1
abundance: .
CDR3aa: CASSGQGAFTDTQYF
CDR3nt: TGTGCCAGCTCGGGACAGGGGGCATTCACAGATACGCAGTATTTT

v_gene: TRBV5-1
j_gene: TRBJ2-1
d_gene: .
abundance: .
CDR3aa: CASSLARETYNEQFF
CDR3nt: TGCGCCAGCAGCTTAGCGAGGGAGACCTACAATGAGCAGTTCTTC

v_gene: TRBV7-2
j_gene: TRBJ2-7
d_gene: .
abundance: once
CDR3aa: CASSLGTHEQYF
CDR3nt: TGTGCCAGCAGCTTAGGAACCCACGAGCAGTACTTC

v_gene: TRBV6-6
j_gene: TRBJ2-7
d_gene: .
abundance: .
CDR3aa: CASSLGTRYEQYF
CDR3nt: TGTGCCAGCAGCTTGGGGACACGATACGAGCAGTACTTC

v_gene: TRBV10-3
j_gene: TRBJ1-2
d_gene: TRBD1
abundance: .
CDR3aa: CAISESGQGAVGYTF
CDR3nt: TGTGCCATCAGTGAGTCGGGACAGGGGGCTGTTGGCTACACCTTC

v_gene: TRBV10-3
j_gene: TRBJ2-1
d_gene: .
abundance: .
CDR3aa: CAIGLSSYNEQFF
CDR3nt: TGTGCCATCGGCCTTAGCTCCTACAATGAGCAGTTCTTC

v_gene: TRBV5-1
j_gene: TRBJ2-7
d_gene: .
abundance: .
CDR3aa: CASSSGTISYEQYF
CDR3nt: TGCGCCAGCAGCTCTGGGACAATCTCCTACGAGCAGTACTTC

v_gene: TRBV5-1
j_gene: TRBJ1-6
d_gene: .
abundance: .
CDR3aa: CASTYGDNSPLHF
CDR3nt: TGCGCCAGCACTTATGGGGATAATTCACCCCTCCACTTT

v_gene: TRBV7-3
j_gene: TRBJ2-3
d_gene: TRBD1
abundance: .
CDR3aa: CASSLRGAGGLDTQYF
CDR3nt: TGTGCCAGCAGCTTAAGAGGGGCAGGGGGATTAGATACGCAGTATTTT

v_gene: TRBV28
j_gene: TRBJ2-3
d_gene: .
abundance: .
CDR3aa: CASSLPRADTQYF
CDR3nt: TGTGCCAGCAGTTTGCCCAGGGCAGATACGCAGTATTTT

v_gene: TRBV30
j_gene: TRBJ1-5
d_gene: .
abundance: .
CDR3aa: CALQGQDFNQPQHF
CDR3nt: TGTGCGCTTCAGGGGCAGGACTTCAATCAGCCCCAGCATTTT

v_gene: TRBV19
j_gene: TRBJ1-6
d_gene: .
abundance: .
CDR3aa: CASSIEAGDGSPLHF
CDR3nt: TGTGCCAGTAGTATAGAGGCCGGGGATGGTTCACCCCTCCACTTT

v_gene: TRBV4-2
j_gene: TRBJ1-6
d_gene: TRBD1
abundance: .
CDR3aa: CASSRSVDRGHLSPLHF
CDR3nt: TGTGCCAGCAGCCGGTCCGTTGACAGGGGCCATCTTTCACCCCTCCACTTT

v_gene: TRBV27
j_gene: TRBJ2-7
d_gene: .
abundance: .
CDR3aa: CASSPNADPREQYF
CDR3nt: TGTGCCAGCAGTCCAAATGCGGACCCCAGGGAGCAGTACTTC

v_gene: TRBV6-5
j_gene: TRBJ1-2
d_gene: .
abundance: .
CDR3aa: CASTQWGEGNYGYTF
CDR3nt: TGTGCCAGCACCCAATGGGGGGAAGGGAACTATGGCTACACCTTC

v_gene: TRBV10-3
j_gene: TRBJ2-1
d_gene: TRBD2
abundance: .
CDR3aa: CAIRGAGDIYNEQFF
CDR3nt: TGTGCCATCAGGGGAGCGGGAGATATATACAATGAGCAGTTCTTC

v_gene: TRBV5-5
j_gene: TRBJ2-7
d_gene: .
abundance: .
CDR3aa: CASSLGQVGVAEQYF
CDR3nt: TGTGCCAGCAGCTTGGGGCAGGTTGGGGTCGCCGAGCAGTACTTC

v_gene: TRBV18
j_gene: TRBJ2-1
d_gene: TRBD2
abundance: .
CDR3aa: CASSPSGRGNEQFF
CDR3nt: TGTGCCAGCTCACCTAGCGGGAGGGGTAATGAGCAGTTCTTC

v_gene: TRBV5-4
j_gene: TRBJ2-5
d_gene: TRBD2
abundance: .
CDR3aa: CASSNRPGGGETQYF
CDR3nt: TGTGCCAGCAGCAACCGCCCCGGGGGAGGGGAGACCCAGTACTTC

v_gene: TRBV18
j_gene: TRBJ2-1
d_gene: .
abundance: .
CDR3aa: CASSPPGLSSYNEQFF
CDR3nt: TGTGCCAGCTCACCGCCCGGACTTAGCTCCTACAATGAGCAGTTCTTC

v_gene: TRBV5-1
j_gene: TRBJ2-7
d_gene: .
abundance: .
CDR3aa: CASSLQGLGEQYF
CDR3nt: TGCGCCAGCAGCTTACAGGGATTGGGCGAGCAGTACTTC

v_gene: TRBV28
j_gene: TRBJ2-7
d_gene: TRBD1
abundance: .
CDR3aa: CASRSLDRGEQYF
CDR3nt: TGTGCCAGCAGAAGTCTGGACAGGGGCGAGCAGTACTTC

v_gene: TRBV4-3
j_gene: TRBJ2-7
d_gene: .
abundance: once
CDR3aa: CASSQGIPYEQYF
CDR3nt: TGCGCCAGCAGCCAAGGGATCCCATACGAGCAGTACTTC

v_gene: TRBV9
j_gene: TRBJ2-7
d_gene: TRBD1
abundance: .
CDR3aa: CASSERTGTEQYF
CDR3nt: TGTGCCAGCAGCGAAAGGACAGGGACCGAGCAGTACTTC

v_gene: TRBV7-2
j_gene: TRBJ1-2
d_gene: .
abundance: .
CDR3aa: CASSLDGGTYGYTF
CDR3nt: TGTGCCAGCAGCTTGGACGGGGGAACCTATGGCTACACCTTC

v_gene: TRBV4-3
j_gene: TRBJ1-6
d_gene: .
abundance: .
CDR3aa: CASSQGQFNNSPLHF
CDR3nt: TGCGCCAGCAGCCAAGGCCAATTCAATAATTCACCCCTCCACTTT

v_gene: TRBV7-9
j_gene: TRBJ1-1
d_gene: .
abundance: .
CDR3aa: CASSVRWDPTRGTEAFF
CDR3nt: TGTGCCAGCAGCGTCCGATGGGACCCGACGCGGGGCACTGAAGCTTTCTTT

v_gene: TRBV28
j_gene: TRBJ1-1
d_gene: TRBD1
abundance: .
CDR3aa: CASTLDRGLYRTEAFF
CDR3nt: TGTGCCAGCACCTTGGACAGGGGGCTATATCGCACTGAAGCTTTCTTT

v_gene: TRBV7-2
j_gene: TRBJ2-2
d_gene: .
abundance: .
CDR3aa: CASSPGPLTGELFF
CDR3nt: TGTGCCAGCAGCCCGGGCCCCCTGACCGGGGAGCTGTTTTTT

v_gene: TRBV12-3/TRBV12-4
j_gene: TRBJ2-3
d_gene: .
abundance: .
CDR3aa: CASSTIRGNTQYF
CDR3nt: TGTGCCAGCAGTACGATCCGTGGCAATACGCAGTATTTT

v_gene: TRBV7-7
j_gene: TRBJ2-1
d_gene: TRBD1
abundance: .
CDR3aa: CASSFGTGPHNEQFF
CDR3nt: TGTGCTAGCAGCTTCGGGACAGGGCCCCACAATGAGCAGTTCTTC

v_gene: TRBV21-1
j_gene: TRBJ1-2
d_gene: .
abundance: .
CDR3aa: CASSGSMSLGGYTF
CDR3nt: TGTGCCAGCAGCGGATCTATGTCCTTGGGCGGCTACACCTTC

v_gene: TRBV24-1
j_gene: TRBJ2-3
d_gene: TRBD1
abundance: .
CDR3aa: CATSDSTGVKDTQYF
CDR3nt: TGTGCCACCAGTGATTCCACAGGGGTCAAAGATACGCAGTATTTT

v_gene: TRBV14
j_gene: TRBJ2-7
d_gene: .
abundance: .
CDR3aa: CASSQVGSYEQYF
CDR3nt: TGTGCCAGCAGCCAAGTCGGTTCCTACGAGCAGTACTTC

v_gene: TRBV4-2
j_gene: TRBJ2-7
d_gene: .
abundance: .
CDR3aa: CASSHLEAEQYF
CDR3nt: TGTGCCAGCAGCCATTTAGAAGCCGAGCAGTACTTC

v_gene: TRBV7-2
j_gene: TRBJ2-3
d_gene: .
abundance: .
CDR3aa: CASSLLGGTDTQYF
CDR3nt: TGTGCCAGCAGCTTACTTGGGGGCACAGATACGCAGTATTTT

v_gene: TRBV5-6
j_gene: TRBJ2-7
d_gene: TRBD1
abundance: .
CDR3aa: CASSLRAGGYEQYF
CDR3nt: TGTGCCAGCAGCTTGCGGGCAGGGGGATACGAGCAGTACTTC

v_gene: TRBV5-1
j_gene: TRBJ1-1
d_gene: .
abundance: .
CDR3aa: CASSLGPREGTEAFF
CDR3nt: TGCGCCAGCAGCTTGGGCCCCCGGGAGGGCACTGAAGCTTTCTTT

v_gene: TRBV27
j_gene: TRBJ1-1
d_gene: .
abundance: .
CDR3aa: CASRQGRNTEAFF
CDR3nt: TGTGCCAGCAGACAGGGTCGTAACACTGAAGCTTTCTTT

v_gene: TRBV25-1
j_gene: TRBJ2-2
d_gene: TRBD2
abundance: .
CDR3aa: CASSETGRGLAGAGELFF
CDR3nt: TGTGCCAGCAGTGAAACCGGAAGGGGACTAGCGGGAGCCGGGGAGCTGTTTTTT

v_gene: TRBV7-3
j_gene: TRBJ2-5
d_gene: TRBD1
abundance: .
CDR3aa: CASNPDRAGETQYF
CDR3nt: TGTGCCAGCAACCCGGACAGGGCGGGGGAGACCCAGTACTTC

v_gene: TRBV14
j_gene: TRBJ2-1
d_gene: TRBD1
abundance: once
CDR3aa: CASSPLRQGVRDEQFF
CDR3nt: TGTGCCAGCAGCCCCCTACGACAGGGGGTTCGCGATGAGCAGTTCTTC

v_gene: TRBV7-9
j_gene: TRBJ2-1
d_gene: .
abundance: .
CDR3aa: CASSPDLGAYNEQFF
CDR3nt: TGTGCCAGCAGCCCGGACTTAGGGGCTTACAATGAGCAGTTCTTC

v_gene: TRBV3-1/TRBV3-2
j_gene: TRBJ2-7
d_gene: .
abundance: .
CDR3aa: CASSQPRGSRSSYEQYF
CDR3nt: TGTGCCAGCAGCCAACCGCGGGGTAGCCGAAGCTCCTACGAGCAGTACTTC